Listed here are 17 T cell receptor beta chains from one sample, sequenced in a study of early T cells in non-severe SARS-CoV-2 infection (dated by TCRdb to the early 2020s). Libraries were built with 5' RACE. The reads were generated on a NextSeq 500. TCRdb applied fastp at Q25 and MiXCR to the public reads, then kept only in-frame beta chains. CDR3 protein duplicates are merged, each entry listing the most common genes and DNA. This sample holds about 68,000 distinct CDR3 sequences; roughly 10% were observed only once. Approximately 5.9% of the sample is held by the ten biggest clonotypes. Sequenced sample: whole blood. The receptors shown here come from an adult who was a healthcare worker with PCR-confirmed SARS-CoV-2 infection or an uninfected control (not recorded which).

In its sample, this clonotype was seen a few times. The chain carries TRBV7-9 and TRBJ1-1, with TRBD1 identical over 7 bases. Germline-derived CDR1 and CDR2 are SEHNR and FQNEAQ (reference sequence). The J segment lost 2 bases and the V segment lost 5 bases, leaving 8 bases of the junction unmatched. The CDR3 is made up of 15 amino acids. The CDR3 DNA reads as TGTGCCAGCAGCCCGAATCGACAGGGAAACACTGAAGCTTTCTTT. Translating gives CASSPNRQGNTEAFF.

This clonotype was picked up many times. This chain connects TRBV28 to TRBJ2-7; D may be TRBD2 (6 bases). Trimming removed 2 bases from V and 6 bases from J, with 14 bases in between. Germline values: CDR1 MDHEN, CDR2 SYDVKM. The CDR3 extends over 14 amino acids. The CDR3 DNA reads TGTGCCAGCAGTTTACCAGGGAGGAGAGGCGAGCAGTACTTC. It codes for CASSLPGRRGEQYF.

J is TRBJ2-7 and V is TRBV20-1, with a weak D call TRBD1 (5 bases). There are 12 residues in the CDR3. V was trimmed by 2 bases and J by 4 bases, leaving 9 bases between them. CDR1 DFQATT and CDR2 SNEGSKA come from the germline V gene (reference sequence). The CDR3 DNA reads TGCAGTGCTAGAAGCAGGGAATACGAGCAGTACTTC. Residues: CSARSREYEQYF.

The chain carries TRBV5-1 and TRBJ2-3; D may match TRBD1 or TRBD2 (5 bases each). The germline V gene encodes CDR1 SGHRS and CDR2 YFSETQ. V was pared by 3 bases and J by 2 bases, with 13 bases between. The CDR3 runs 15 residues. The CDR3 DNA is TGCGCCAGCAGCTCCTCCGGGACCACCACAGATACGCAGTATTTT. As protein: CASSSSGTTTDTQYF.

This clonotype turned up a few times. CDR3 region: CASSYLAGGGYEQYF. CDR3 coding DNA: TGTGCCAGCAGTTACTTAGCGGGAGGAGGCTACGAGCAGTACTTC. The chain carries TRBV6-5 and TRBJ2-7, with 10 nucleotides matching TRBD2. CDR1 MNHEY and CDR2 SVGAGI come from the germline V gene. The CDR3 spans 15 residues. The junction had 3 bases not matched to a gene; V was cut back by 1 base and J by 3 bases.

V and J are TRBV4-1 and TRBJ1-2; no definite D call. This CDR3 is 13 amino acids long. Germline V CDR1 and CDR2: MGHRA, YSYEKL. V dropped 4 bases and J dropped 7 bases, with 13 bases sitting between them. The CDR3 loop is CASSRIPPGGYTF. As DNA, the CDR3 is TGCGCCAGCAGCCGAATACCCCCAGGTGGCTACACCTTC.

There are many counts of this clonotype. The genes are TRBV9 and TRBJ2-1; D unclear. Trimming pared 0 bases from V and 1 base from J, leaving 8 bases between. The V gene's germline CDR1 is SGDLS and CDR2 YYNGEE. The CDR3 loop spans 15 amino acids. The CDR3 bases are TGTGCCAGCAGCGTAGGTACTGGGTCCTACAATGAGCAGTTCTTC. Protein sequence: CASSVGTGSYNEQFF. The variable domain in full, completed from reference TRBV9 and TRBJ2-1, reads DSGVTQTPKHLITATGQRVTLRCSPRSGDLSVYWYQQSLDQGLQFLIQYYNGEERAKGNILERFSAQQFPDLHSELNLSSLELGDSALYFCASSVGTGSYNEQFFGPGTRLTVL.

This clonotype came up many times. The V and J genes are TRBV11-2 and TRBJ2-1; TRBD2 might be the D (5 bases). V dropped 2 bases and J dropped 7 bases, with 15 bases sitting between them. There are 15 residues in the CDR3. From germline, CDR1 is SGHAT and CDR2 FQNNGV. Here the CDR3 reads CASSLSRAWLNEQFF. DNA of the CDR3: TGTGCCAGCAGCTTATCGAGGGCCTGGCTTAATGAGCAGTTCTTC.

This clonotype was seen ten or more times. CDR3 in amino acids: CSVDGQGYEQYF. CDR3 in DNA: TGCAGCGTTGACGGACAGGGGTACGAGCAGTACTTC. The genes are TRBV29-1 and TRBJ2-7; 9 bases agree with TRBD1. CDR1 is SQVTM and CDR2 is ANQGSEA in the germline V gene. The CDR3 sequence is 12 residues long. J gave up 4 bases and V 3 bases, and 1 base lay outside the gene matches.

This clonotype was detected only a few times. This chain links TRBV12-3 or TRBV12-4 with TRBJ2-7, with 7 bases fitting TRBD1. The CDR3 totals 14 residues. Losses at the gene ends were 11 bases for V and 6 bases for J; bases not matched to a gene: 16. The CDR3 here is CASTVCNRGCEQYF. Here the CDR3 DNA reads TGTGCCTCAACAGTTTGTAACAGGGGCTGCGAGCAGTACTTC.

The J gene is TRBJ1-3, the V gene TRBV4-1; 8 bases agree with TRBD1. Germline lookup yields CDR1 MGHRA and CDR2 YSYEKL. V gave up 0 bases and J gave up 1 base; unmatched junction bases: 5. The CDR3 sequence is 17 residues long. The CDR3 coding sequence is TGCGCCAGCAGCCAAGAGCCGCGACAGGGGTCTGGAAACACCATATATTTT. It yields the protein CASSQEPRQGSGNTIYF.

This clonotype was picked up a small number of times. The gene calls are TRBV19 and TRBJ2-4, with TRBD1 identical over 9 bases. The junction had 8 bases not matched to a gene; V was cut back by 3 bases and J by 8 bases. The CDR3 has 15 amino acids. Germline V lookup: CDR1 LNHDA, CDR2 SQIVND (reference sequence). The CDR3 reads CASSITWDRVDIQYF. In nucleotides, the CDR3 is TGTGCCAGTAGTATTACGTGGGACAGGGTAGACATTCAGTACTTC. The full variable domain, in which reference TRBV19 and TRBJ2-4 provide the parts outside the CDR3, is DGGITQSPKYLFRKEGQNVTLSCEQNLNHDAMYWYRQDPGQGLRLIYYSQIVNDFQKGDIAEGYSVSREKKESFPLTVTSAQKNPTAFYLCASSITWDRVDIQYFGAGTRLSVL.

V is TRBV5-1 and J is TRBJ1-1; D uncertain. CDR3 length equals 15 residues. The ends were cut back, 1 base at V and 1 base at J, with 11 bases in the middle. Germline CDR1 SGHRS, CDR2 YFSETQ. CDR3 protein: CASSLWRQPNTEAFF. CDR3 coding DNA: TGCGCCAGCAGCTTGTGGAGGCAGCCGAACACTGAAGCTTTCTTT.

V and J are TRBV29-1 and TRBJ2-5; perhaps D is TRBD1 or TRBD2 (5 bases each). Trimming took off 4 bases at V and 5 bases at J, with 14 bases between the two ends. Germline CDR1 SQVTM, CDR2 ANQGSEA. The CDR3 runs to 13 residues. CDR3 nucleotide sequence: TGCAGCGTTGTGCGCCCGGGGCATGAGACCCAGTACTTC. Protein: CSVVRPGHETQYF.

Ten or more counts support this clonotype. V usage is TRBV20-1 and J usage is TRBJ2-7, with a possible D match to TRBD2 (5 bases). V lost 2 bases, J lost 3 bases, and 8 bases lay in between. CDR3 length equals 12 residues. Germline-derived CDR1 and CDR2 are DFQATT and SNEGSKA (reference sequence). The CDR3 sequence: CSARLANYEQYF. The DNA for the CDR3 is TGCAGTGCTAGATTAGCGAACTACGAGCAGTACTTC.

As DNA, the CDR3 is TGTGCCAGCACGAGGTATGCGGACACCATATATTTT. Translated, it gives CASTRYADTIYF. The chain combines TRBV28 with TRBJ1-3; D remains ambiguous. Germline CDR1 reads MDHEN; CDR2 reads SYDVKM. The CDR3 covers 12 residues. Trimming shortened V by 7 bases and J by 8 bases, and 12 bases separated the two germline ends.

As for this clonotype: A much larger clone lies a single base off, so this may be a read error. The V gene is TRBV11-2, the J gene TRBJ2-5; 9 nucleotides line up with TRBD1. Losses at the gene ends were 4 bases for V and 4 bases for J; bases not matched to a gene: 7. The CDR3 has 15 residues. The germline V gene has CDR1 SGHAT and CDR2 FQNNGV. CDR3 amino acids: CASSYYRDRAETQYF. The CDR3 coding sequence is TGTGCCAGCAGCTACTACCGGGACAGGGCAGAGACCCAGTACTTC.